Below, 27 T cell receptor beta chains from the same sample are listed, as sequenced in a study of T-cell memory formation after mild COVID-19 listed by TCRdb under 2021. The library was obtained by 5' RACE. TCRdb names Illumina NovaSeq 6000 as the instrument used. The public reads were reanalyzed by TCRdb: fastp trimming at Q25, MiXCR alignment, in-frame beta chains only. Rows with one shared CDR3 protein collapse into an entry with the most common genes and DNA. Within this sample are over 500,000 distinct CDR3 sequences, with 15% to 20% of them counted one time only. The top ten clonotypes cover roughly 7.8% of the sample. The source material was PBMCs or a T cell subset sorted from them (not recorded which). The receptor set was obtained from an adult woman who had mild COVID-19 (a few samples of this study predate the infection). The sample titles of this study are shuffled in the database, so cell type and time point are left out; the donor was told from shared clones.

This clonotype was detected a few times. The V gene is TRBV29-1, the J gene TRBJ1-2; D remains unclear. Germline V lookup: CDR1 SQVTM, CDR2 ANQGSEA. The CDR3 consists of 12 residues. Trimming took 6 bases from V and 4 from J, leaving 12 bases between them. The CDR3 sequence is CSVQRPFYGYTF. DNA of the CDR3: TGCAGCGTGCAACGACCTTTCTATGGCTACACCTTC.

This clonotype showed up just a few times. This chain links TRBV6-6 with TRBJ2-7, with TRBD1 identical over 7 bases. Per germline, CDR1 MNHNY and CDR2 SVGAGI (reference sequence). This CDR3 comprises 13 residues. The V gene end was trimmed by 6 bases and the J gene end by 1 base; junction bases not matched to a gene: 3. The CDR3 DNA reads TGTGCCAGCAGCGAGACAGGGTCCTACGAGCAGTACTTC. Translating gives CASSETGSYEQYF.

The gene calls are TRBV9 and TRBJ2-1, with D perhaps matching TRBD2 (5 bases). The germline gives CDR1 SGDLS, CDR2 YYNGEE. The CDR3 runs to 13 residues. V gave up 4 bases and J gave up 6 bases, with 11 bases separating them. The CDR3 reads CASSTTSPNEQFF. CDR3 bases: TGTGCCAGCAGCACCACTAGTCCCAATGAGCAGTTCTTC.

The chain couples TRBV7-9 to TRBJ2-3, with D perhaps matching TRBD1 (5 bases). CDR3 size: 14 residues. Germline V lookup: CDR1 SEHNR, CDR2 FQNEAQ (reference sequence). The V and J ends lost 5 bases and 8 bases respectively, with 17 bases between them. CDR3 loop: CASSTPTAQGTQYF. In DNA, the CDR3 is TGTGCCAGCAGCACGCCCACTGCGCAGGGTACGCAGTATTTT.

There are a few counts of this clonotype. CDR3 DNA sequence: TGCGCCAGCAGCCTTCGAGGAGAGACCACAGATACGCAGTATTTT. Translation gives CASSLRGETTDTQYF. The chain has TRBV4-1 and TRBJ2-3; D remains unclear. The CDR3 runs to 15 residues. Germline V CDR1 and CDR2: MGHRA, YSYEKL. V was clipped by 4 bases and J by 2 bases, with 13 bases between them.

The rearrangement uses TRBV4-1 and TRBJ1-2; D gene uncertain. V was shortened by 0 bases and J by 5 bases, with 16 bases between the two germline ends. CDR1 and CDR2 from the germline V gene are MGHRA and YSYEKL. This CDR3 is built from 16 residues. In nucleotides, the CDR3 is TGCGCCAGCAGCCAAGATCAACACAGTGGAGAGTATGGCTACACCTTC. The encoded protein is CASSQDQHSGEYGYTF.

There are a few counts of this clonotype. V is TRBV4-3 and J is TRBJ1-2; D ambiguous. The CDR3 is 13 amino acids. CDR1 is LGHNA and CDR2 is YSLEER in the germline V gene. V was pared by 2 bases and J by 4 bases, with 8 bases between. CDR3 bases: TGCGCCAGCAGCCAAAAACACCGCTATGGCTACACCTTC. The encoded protein is CASSQKHRYGYTF.

There are a few counts of this clonotype. The gene calls are TRBV29-1 and TRBJ2-7; D remains unclear. The CDR3 runs to 11 residues. The germline CDR1 and CDR2 sequences are SQVTM and ANQGSEA. V lost 4 bases, J lost 1 base, and 5 bases lay in between. CDR3 bases: TGCAGCGTTGCAGGTTCCTACGAGCAGTACTTC. Translated, it gives CSVAGSYEQYF.

This clonotype has ten or more counts. The chain joins TRBV5-1 to TRBJ2-5, with TRBD1 matching over 8 bases. The germline CDR1 and CDR2 sequences are SGHRS and YFSETQ. The junction had 7 bases not matched to a gene; V was cut back by 1 base and J by 5 bases. This CDR3 is built from 15 residues. CDR3 residues: CASSLNQGARETQYF. In DNA form, the CDR3 reads TGCGCCAGCAGCTTGAATCAGGGGGCGCGGGAGACCCAGTACTTC.

The rearrangement joins TRBV20-1 to TRBJ2-4; perhaps TRBD1 as D (5 bases). This CDR3 has 17 residues. V lost 3 bases to trimming and J lost 2 bases, with 20 bases between them. Germline CDR1 DFQATT, CDR2 SNEGSKA (reference sequence). CDR3 region: CSASWIGADQTKNIQYF. The DNA for the CDR3 is TGCAGTGCTAGCTGGATTGGGGCAGACCAAACCAAAAACATTCAGTACTTC.

Ten or more counts support this clonotype. This chain links TRBV6-2 or TRBV6-3 with TRBJ1-1; D not resolved. CDR3 length: 13 amino acids. Per germline, CDR1 MNHEY and CDR2 SVGEGT. Trimming took 6 bases from V and 3 from J, leaving 11 bases between them. CDR3 protein: CASRQGLDTEAFF. The CDR3 nucleotides are TGTGCCAGCAGACAAGGCTTGGACACTGAAGCTTTCTTT.

The CDR3 reads CASSSEGSLSYEQYF. The CDR3 bases are TGTGCCAGCAGCTCTGAGGGTTCCCTATCCTACGAGCAGTACTTC. This chain connects TRBV7-2 to TRBJ2-7, with D tentatively TRBD2 (5 bases). CDR3 length: 15 residues. The V and J ends lost 4 bases and 1 base respectively, with 14 bases between them. Germline loops: CDR1 SGHTA, CDR2 FQGNSA.

This chain joins TRBV6-2 or TRBV6-3 and TRBJ1-1, with D possibly TRBD1 on 5 matching bases. The V and J ends lost 5 bases and 1 base respectively, with 14 bases between them. CDR3 length: 15 residues. Germline CDR1 reads MNHEY; CDR2 reads SVGEGT. The CDR3, as DNA: TGTGCCAGCAGTAAATCCGGAACAGGGAACACTGAAGCTTTCTTT. It codes for CASSKSGTGNTEAFF.

This clonotype was recorded a few times. The chain uses TRBV20-1 and TRBJ2-5; TRBD2 matches at 8 bases. The ends lost 5 bases at V and 2 bases at J; junction bases unmatched: 7. The CDR3 length is 14 residues. The germline V gene encodes CDR1 DFQATT and CDR2 SNEGSKA (reference sequence). CDR3 region: CSAPGLGLQETQYF. The DNA for the CDR3 is TGCAGTGCTCCGGGACTAGGGTTACAAGAGACCCAGTACTTC.

This clonotype has ten or more counts. The chain has TRBV7-9 and TRBJ2-7; D possibly corresponds to TRBD2 (6 bases). The V gene lost 4 bases and the J gene lost 4 bases, with 23 bases spanning the gap. This CDR3 has 17 residues. Germline values: CDR1 SEHNR, CDR2 FQNEAQ (reference sequence). CDR3 protein: CASSSRPLRGASYEQYF. The CDR3 DNA sequence: TGTGCCAGCAGCTCCCGCCCCCTACGCGGGGCGTCATACGAGCAGTACTTC.

Regarding this clonotype: An end of the junction does not agree with germline; a read error may underlie this. The V and J genes are TRBV11-2 and TRBJ2-7; 8 nucleotides line up with TRBD1. CDR1 and CDR2 from the germline V gene are SGHAT and FQNNGV. This CDR3 spans 14 amino acids. CDR3 nucleotides: TGTGCCAGCAGCTTAGGACAGGGGAGTTACGCGCAGTACTTC. Its protein product is CASSLGQGSYAQYF.

The chain combines TRBV19 with TRBJ1-5; D is unresolved. Trimming removed 4 bases from V and 6 bases from J, with 22 bases in between. This CDR3 has 17 amino acids. CDR1 LNHDA and CDR2 SQIVND come from the germline V gene (reference sequence). The CDR3 protein is CASSRSGRRNRGQPQHF. In DNA form, the CDR3 reads TGTGCCAGTAGTAGGTCAGGAAGGCGGAATCGAGGTCAGCCCCAGCATTTT.

J is TRBJ2-3 and V is TRBV20-1; weak D call: TRBD2 (5 bases). The CDR3 sequence is 16 residues long. Trimming stripped 0 bases from V and 5 bases from J, with 18 bases between. CDR1 and CDR2 (germline): DFQATT, SNEGSKA (reference sequence). The CDR3 sequence is CSARDQAFEGLDTQYF. The DNA of the CDR3 is TGCAGTGCTAGAGATCAGGCGTTCGAGGGCTTAGATACGCAGTATTTT.

This clonotype was found a few times. The J gene is TRBJ1-2, the V gene TRBV7-2; D remains ambiguous. V was clipped by 6 bases and J by 2 bases, with 10 bases between them. Germline CDR1 and CDR2: SGHTA and FQGNSA. CDR3 size: 13 residues. The CDR3: CASRGPSNYGYTF. The CDR3 DNA reads TGTGCCAGCAGGGGTCCGTCCAACTATGGCTACACCTTC. The variable domain in full, with the rest retrieved from reference TRBV7-2 and TRBJ1-2, is GAGVSQSPSNKVTEKGKDVELRCDPISGHTALYWYRQSLGQGLEFLIYFQGNSAPDKSGLPSDRFSAERTGGSVSTLTIQRTQQEDSAVYLCASRGPSNYGYTFGSGTRLTVV.

Notes on this clonotype: One end of the junction fails to match germline, which may point to a read error. The gene calls are TRBV27 and TRBJ1-1; possible D gene TRBD1, 6 bases. CDR3 length: 17 residues. Germline-derived CDR1 and CDR2 are MNHEY and SMNVEV (reference sequence). CDR3 protein: CASSLLGGAKGQTEAFF. CDR3 coding DNA: TGTGCAAGCAGTTTATTAGGGGGGGCTAAGGGTCAGACTGAAGCTTTCTTT.

The chain has TRBV2 and TRBJ2-7, with TRBD1 as a possible D gene (5 bases). The CDR3 is 13 amino acids. In germline, CDR1 is SNHLY, CDR2 FYNNEI. Trimming pared 7 bases from V and 7 bases from J, leaving 17 bases between. The CDR3 is CASNIIQVGEQYF. The CDR3 coding sequence is TGTGCCAGCAACATCATACAGGTTGGGGAGCAGTACTTC.

A few counts support this clonotype. This chain joins TRBV6-5 and TRBJ2-2; 13 bases map to TRBD2. Per the germline V gene, CDR1 is MNHEY and CDR2 is SVGAGI. With 7 bases clipped from V and 6 bases from J, the junction kept 5 bases outside the gene matches. The CDR3 runs to 15 residues. This CDR3 reads CASTGLAGVPGELFF. The CDR3, as DNA: TGTGCCAGCACTGGACTAGCGGGAGTCCCCGGGGAGCTGTTTTTT.

This clonotype has just a few counts. The rearrangement links TRBV7-2 to TRBJ2-3; TRBD2 matches at 14 bases. The CDR3 loop spans 18 amino acids. V was pared by 2 bases and J by 4 bases, with 8 bases of the junction left unmatched. Germline loops: CDR1 SGHTA, CDR2 FQGNSA. The CDR3 coding sequence is TGTGCCAGCAGCTTAAGGGGACTAGCGGGAGTGGCGGCAGATACGCAGTATTTT. It codes for CASSLRGLAGVAADTQYF.

This chain joins TRBV25-1 and TRBJ1-1, with D tentatively TRBD1 (5 bases). The germline V gene encodes CDR1 MGHDK and CDR2 SYGVNS. V lost 2 bases, J lost 1 base, and 14 bases lay in between. The CDR3 sequence is 16 residues long. The CDR3 region has the DNA TGTGCCAGCAGTGAAGCCCTCGGGGGGACGAACACTGAAGCTTTCTTT. It encodes CASSEALGGTNTEAFF.

The table lists this clonotype with a few counts. As DNA, the CDR3 is TGCGCCAGCAGCTCAGACCGGGCGAAGGGCTACGAGCAGTACTTC. This sequence encodes CASSSDRAKGYEQYF. This chain links TRBV5-1 with TRBJ2-7; D remains ambiguous. The CDR3 is 15 residues long. Germline lookup yields CDR1 SGHRS and CDR2 YFSETQ. The V gene lost 3 bases and the J gene lost 3 bases, with 16 bases spanning the gap. Combining the CDR3 with reference TRBV5-1 and TRBJ2-7 gives the whole variable domain KAGVTQTPRYLIKTRGQQVTLSCSPISGHRSVSWYQQTPGQGLQFLFEYFSETQRNKGNFPGRFSGRQFSNSRSEMNVSTLELGDSALYLCASSSDRAKGYEQYFGPGTRLTVT.

This clonotype was observed a handful of times. The CDR3 loop reads CASSLGLLAGDSTGELFF. In DNA, the CDR3 is TGCGCCAGCAGCTTGGGGTTGTTAGCGGGAGACAGCACCGGGGAGCTGTTTTTT. The chain links TRBV5-1 to TRBJ2-2; 9 bases match TRBD2. The V gene's germline CDR1 is SGHRS and CDR2 YFSETQ. This CDR3 is 18 amino acids long. V lost 0 bases and J lost 4; bases outside the gene matches: 10. The entire variable domain, with the rest obtained from reference TRBV5-1 and TRBJ2-2, is as follows: KAGVTQTPRYLIKTRGQQVTLSCSPISGHRSVSWYQQTPGQGLQFLFEYFSETQRNKGNFPGRFSGRQFSNSRSEMNVSTLELGDSALYLCASSLGLLAGDSTGELFFGEGSRLTVL.

The chain links TRBV7-6 to TRBJ1-1; TRBD1 aligns across 9 bases. Germline-derived CDR1 and CDR2 are SGHVS and FNYEAQ. CDR3 length: 16 amino acids. V lost 4 bases, J lost 4 bases, and 10 bases stayed unmatched. The CDR3 loop is CASSSEAGQGFTEAFF. CDR3 bases: TGTGCCAGCAGCTCAGAGGCGGGACAGGGATTCACTGAAGCTTTCTTT.